The 28 T cell receptor beta chains below come from one sample, sequenced in a study of T cell clones after liver transplantation. Measured with immunoSEQ multiplex PCR; TCRdb has only the in-frame clones, and not every one. Of over 90,000 clones listed, about 86% were seen once; the top ten hold less than 3%. The material sequenced was CD4+ T cells from blood, taken 45 to 50 months after liver transplant. The source of these receptors is a human patient who received a liver transplant. Some T cells may arise from the graft donor.

The V gene is TRBV7-9, the J gene TRBJ1-2; D remains unclear. The CDR3 spans 13 residues. The V end was cut by 5 bases, the J end by 0 bases, with 7 bases between. Germline V gene sequence: CDR1 SEHNR, CDR2 FQNEAQ (reference sequence). This CDR3 is CASSPIPNYGYTF. The CDR3 nucleotides are TGTGCCAGCAGCCCGATCCCTAACTATGGCTACACCTTC.

The chain combines TRBV9 with TRBJ2-7; 7 bases fit TRBD2. The germline gives CDR1 SGDLS, CDR2 YYNGEE. This CDR3 is 14 amino acids long. V trimming: 0 bases; J trimming: 3 bases; junction bases outside the gene matches: 3. The CDR3 spells CASSVERTSYEQYF. The DNA for the CDR3 is TGTGCCAGCAGCGTAGAGAGGACTAGCTACGAGCAGTACTTC.

On this clone itself: The sample carries other DNA sequences with the same CDR3. The V call is TRBV19, the J call TRBJ1-5; D not resolved. The CDR3 is 13 residues long. V gave up 1 base and J gave up 4 bases, with 5 bases separating them. Germline values: CDR1 LNHDA, CDR2 SQIVND (reference sequence). CDR3 sequence (DNA): TGTGCCAGTAGTATAGGTAGAAATCAGCCCCAGCATTTT. It is translated as CASSIGRNQPQHF.

V and J are TRBV14 and TRBJ1-4; unclear D gene. V was shortened by 4 bases and J by 8 bases, with 17 bases between the two germline ends. CDR1 is SGHDN and CDR2 is FVKESK in the germline V gene. This CDR3 has 15 amino acids. CDR3 DNA: TGTGCCAGCAGCCCCAAGTCAAAAAAGTCCGAAAAACTGTTTTTT. This encodes CASSPKSKKSEKLFF. The whole variable domain, filled in from reference TRBV14 and TRBJ1-4, reads EAGVTQFPSHSVIEKGQTVTLRCDPISGHDNLYWYRRVMGKEIKFLLHFVKESKQDESGMPNNRFLAERTGGTYSTLKVQPAELEDSGVYFCASSPKSKKSEKLFFGSGTQLSVL.

This chain connects TRBV7-8 to TRBJ2-3; TRBD1 is a possible D gene (5 bases). The CDR3 totals 14 residues. V lost 5 bases, J lost 7 bases, and 16 bases lay in between. Germline assignment: CDR1 SGHVS and CDR2 FQNEAQ. CDR3 coding DNA: TGTGCCAGCAGCACCACTGGGGCGGTTTATACGCAGTATTTT. Amino acid sequence: CASSTTGAVYTQYF.

J is TRBJ2-1 and V is TRBV27; tentative D call: TRBD1 (7 bases). Germline V gives CDR1 MNHEY, CDR2 SMNVEV (reference sequence). The CDR3 sequence is 15 residues long. Trimming took 8 bases from V and 7 from J, leaving 21 bases between them. CDR3 DNA: TGTGCCAGCTCTAGGGGGGCAGGGGGTCGTAATGAGCAGTTCTTC. It specifies CASSRGAGGRNEQFF.

The rearrangement links TRBV11-2 to TRBJ2-1, with D possibly matching TRBD2 (7 bases). CDR1 SGHAT and CDR2 FQNNGV come from the germline V gene. This CDR3 comprises 17 residues. Trimming stripped 2 bases from V and 5 bases from J, with 19 bases between. This CDR3 reads CASSLILGGLGHNEQFF. CDR3 sequence (DNA): TGTGCCAGCAGCTTAATCCTCGGGGGGCTCGGGCACAATGAGCAGTTCTTC.

The genes are TRBV15 and TRBJ1-1; no clear D gene. The V and J ends lost 0 bases and 0 bases respectively, with 11 bases between them. The CDR3 spans 16 residues. CDR1 and CDR2 (germline): LNHNV, YYDKDF (reference sequence). The chain's CDR3 is CATSRDRDGMNTEAFF. For the CDR3, the DNA is TGTGCCACCAGCAGAGATCGCGACGGAATGAACACTGAAGCTTTCTTT.

The chain recombines TRBV29-1 with TRBJ1-2; no clear D gene. The CDR3 length is 13 residues. V gave up 1 base and J gave up 3 bases, with 9 bases separating them. Germline V CDR1 and CDR2: SQVTM, ANQGSEA. The CDR3 is CSVEGGMDYGYTF. CDR3 coding DNA: TGCAGCGTTGAAGGCGGGATGGACTATGGCTACACCTTC.

This clone was counted a single time. This sequence joins TRBV7-9 and TRBJ2-5; 8 bases are a match to TRBD2. The V gene's germline CDR1 is SEHNR and CDR2 FQNEAQ (reference sequence). The CDR3 loop spans 16 amino acids. V shed 3 bases and J 0 bases; nucleotides not matched to a gene: 6. Here the CDR3 reads CASSFSGTRHQETQYF. The DNA for the CDR3 is TGTGCCAGCAGCTTCTCCGGGACTAGACACCAAGAGACCCAGTACTTC.

V usage is TRBV19 and J usage is TRBJ2-7; 8 bases line up with TRBD2. J was trimmed by 2 bases and V by 5 bases; bases with no gene match: 11. CDR1 is LNHDA, CDR2 SQIVND, per germline (reference sequence). The CDR3 extends over 16 amino acids. The chain's CDR3 is CASSSWTPAGAYEQYF. The CDR3, as DNA: TGTGCCAGTAGTTCGTGGACCCCAGCGGGGGCCTACGAGCAGTACTTC.

In this sample, this clone turned up a few times. The chain joins TRBV6-5 to TRBJ2-7; TRBD2 matches at 10 bases. CDR1 is MNHEY, CDR2 SVGAGI, per germline. The CDR3 covers 15 residues. The V gene end was trimmed by 5 bases and the J gene end by 2 bases; junction bases not matched to a gene: 6. The DNA of the CDR3 is TGTGCCAGCAGTACCGGACTAGCGGACACCTACGAGCAGTACTTC. Its translation is CASSTGLADTYEQYF.

The gene calls are TRBV5-1 and TRBJ2-3, with 7 bases aligning to TRBD1. Germline CDR1 SGHRS, CDR2 YFSETQ. The CDR3 contains 12 residues. Trimming cost V 3 bases and J 6 bases; bases outside gene matches: 1. The CDR3 loop is CASSSDRDTQYF. The CDR3 DNA is TGCGCCAGCAGCTCGGACAGGGATACGCAGTATTTT.

The chain is built from TRBV18 and TRBJ1-1; D is uncertain. CDR3 size: 14 residues. Looked up from germline, CDR1 is KGHSH and CDR2 is LQKENI. V was cut by 5 bases and J by 1 base, with 11 bases left in between. CDR3 DNA sequence: TGTGCCAGCTCAAAGACACCGCCGAACACTGAAGCTTTCTTT. Translating gives CASSKTPPNTEAFF.

This chain connects TRBV28 to TRBJ1-2; unclear D gene. V lost 10 bases to trimming and J lost 0 bases, with 15 bases between them. Germline CDR1 and CDR2: MDHEN and SYDVKM. The CDR3 loop spans 14 amino acids. The CDR3 sequence: CATRRSGTNYGYTF. The CDR3 DNA reads TGTGCCACTCGGCGGAGCGGAACTAACTATGGCTACACCTTC.

The V gene is TRBV5-1, the J gene TRBJ2-7; maybe TRBD1 (6 bases). Trimming pared 0 bases from V and 5 bases from J, leaving 15 bases between. The CDR3 loop spans 15 amino acids. Germline CDR1 is SGHRS and CDR2 is YFSETQ. The CDR3: CASSLAVSQGNEQYF. CDR3 in DNA: TGCGCCAGCAGCTTGGCTGTGAGCCAGGGGAACGAGCAGTACTTC.

The chain joins TRBV5-6 to TRBJ2-7, with 10 bases matching TRBD2. V lost 4 bases to trimming and J lost 4 bases; unmatched junction nucleotides: 11. The V gene's germline CDR1 is SGHDT and CDR2 YYEEEE. The CDR3 length is 16 residues. For the CDR3, the DNA is TGTGCCAGCAGCCTAGCGGGGGTTACCATCCCATACGAGCAGTACTTC. Its translation: CASSLAGVTIPYEQYF.

The chain couples TRBV9 to TRBJ2-7, with TRBD1 matching over 8 bases. V was pared by 3 bases and J by 3 bases, with 8 bases of the junction left unmatched. The CDR3 sequence is 15 residues long. Germline V gene lookup returns CDR1 SGDLS and CDR2 YYNGEE. The CDR3: CASSAEGQANYEQYF. The CDR3 region has the DNA TGTGCCAGCAGCGCCGAGGGACAGGCTAACTACGAGCAGTACTTC. The full variable domain, with the rest looked up from reference TRBV9 and TRBJ2-7, is DSGVTQTPKHLITATGQRVTLRCSPRSGDLSVYWYQQSLDQGLQFLIQYYNGEERAKGNILERFSAQQFPDLHSELNLSSLELGDSALYFCASSAEGQANYEQYFGPGTRLTVT.

This chain joins TRBV7-9 and TRBJ1-1; D gene uncertain. CDR1 SEHNR and CDR2 FQNEAQ come from the germline V gene (reference sequence). V lost 0 bases and J lost 4, with 12 bases in between. The CDR3 loop spans 15 amino acids. The CDR3 DNA is TGTGCCAGCAGCTTAGCGGGAGGATCCGGCACTGAAGCTTTCTTT. Its protein product is CASSLAGGSGTEAFF.

This chain uses TRBV9 with TRBJ2-1; D possibly corresponds to TRBD1 (5 bases). CDR3 length equals 16 residues. V was trimmed by 7 bases and J by 0 bases, leaving 17 bases between them. Germline assignment: CDR1 SGDLS and CDR2 YYNGEE. CDR3: CASGASGLSSYNEQFF. CDR3 in DNA: TGTGCCAGCGGGGCCTCGGGCCTGAGCTCCTACAATGAGCAGTTCTTC. The entire variable domain, with the rest obtained from reference TRBV9 and TRBJ2-1, is as follows: DSGVTQTPKHLITATGQRVTLRCSPRSGDLSVYWYQQSLDQGLQFLIQYYNGEERAKGNILERFSAQQFPDLHSELNLSSLELGDSALYFCASGASGLSSYNEQFFGPGTRLTVL.

V is TRBV6-5 and J is TRBJ1-1, with D unclear. Trimming left V 5 bases short and J 0 bases short, with 10 bases between. CDR3 size: 14 residues. Germline CDR1 MNHEY, CDR2 SVGAGI. Here the CDR3 reads CASSPGNMNTEAFF. The CDR3, as DNA: TGTGCCAGCAGTCCGGGGAACATGAACACTGAAGCTTTCTTT.

The chain's CDR3 is CASSLGNGQEKPEQYF. In DNA, the CDR3 is TGTGCCAGCAGCTTAGGAAATGGACAGGAAAAACCCGAGCAGTACTTC. This sequence joins TRBV11-3 and TRBJ2-7; 7 bases fit TRBD1. This CDR3 region has 16 residues. Germline-derived CDR1 and CDR2 are SGHNT and YENEEA. Trimming took 1 base from V and 6 from J; bases not matched to a gene: 12. Based on the CDR3 plus reference TRBV11-3 and TRBJ2-7, the full variable domain is EAGVVQSPRYKIIEKKQPVAFWCNPISGHNTLYWYLQNLGQGPELLIRYENEEAVDDSQLPKDRFSAERLKGVDSTLKIQPAELGDSAVYLCASSLGNGQEKPEQYFGPGTRLTVT.

This clone was picked up a small number of times. Written as DNA, the CDR3 is TGCAGCGTTGAAGCAGAGACAGGGAGCACAGATACGCAGTATTTT. Protein sequence: CSVEAETGSTDTQYF. The chain uses TRBV29-1 and TRBJ2-3, with 7 bases that match TRBD1. Germline trimming cut 1 base from V and 0 bases from J; bases unmatched to any gene: 4. The CDR3 is made up of 15 amino acids. The V gene's germline CDR1 is SQVTM and CDR2 ANQGSEA.

This clone was seen once. The rearrangement joins TRBV7-9 to TRBJ1-3, with TRBD1 identical over 7 bases. V gave up 5 bases and J gave up 8 bases; unmatched junction bases: 6. CDR1 and CDR2 (germline): SEHNR, FQNEAQ (reference sequence). CDR3 length equals 13 residues. CDR3 in amino acids: CASSIRQGDTIYF. CDR3 bases: TGTGCCAGCAGCATTAGACAGGGCGACACCATATATTTT. Full variable domain (rest looked up from reference TRBV7-9 and TRBJ1-3): DTGVSQNPRHKITKRGQNVTFRCDPISEHNRLYWYRQTLGQGPEFLTYFQNEAQLEKSRLLSDRFSAERPKGSFSTLEIQRTEQGDSAMYLCASSIRQGDTIYFGEGSWLTVV.

The chain links TRBV4-3 to TRBJ1-5; TRBD1 might be the D (6 bases). This CDR3 has 16 residues. CDR1 LGHNA and CDR2 YSLEER come from the germline V gene. V was pared by 0 bases and J by 6 bases, with 15 bases between. The CDR3 loop is CASSQDVAGAGQPQHF. As DNA, the CDR3 is TGCGCCAGCAGCCAAGATGTTGCGGGGGCAGGTCAGCCCCAGCATTTT.

The CDR3 reads CASSAPRHLRELFF. The CDR3 region has the DNA TGTGCCAGCAGTGCCCCACGCCACCTCCGGGAGCTGTTTTTT. This chain links TRBV6-5 with TRBJ2-2; D not resolved. This CDR3 has 14 amino acids. CDR1 and CDR2 from the germline V gene are MNHEY and SVGAGI. V shed 5 bases and J shed 9 bases, with 16 bases lying between them.

The genes are TRBV10-1 and TRBJ2-3; 7 bases agree with TRBD1. From germline, CDR1 is WNHNN and CDR2 SYGVQD (reference sequence). CDR3 size: 15 residues. V shed 6 bases and J 10 bases; nucleotides not matched to a gene: 16. The CDR3 loop reads CASSDRDPAEGAQYF. The CDR3 DNA reads as TGCGCCAGCAGCGACAGGGATCCCGCCGAAGGGGCGCAGTATTTT.

V is TRBV11-3 and J is TRBJ2-1; D perhaps matches TRBD2 (6 bases). The CDR3 loop spans 15 amino acids. V was trimmed by 1 base and J by 7 bases, leaving 14 bases between them. Germline V CDR1 and CDR2: SGHNT, YENEEA. The CDR3 nucleotides are TGTGCCAGCAGCTTAGGGGCTAGCGAGCTTAATGAGCAGTTCTTC. Amino acid sequence: CASSLGASELNEQFF.